The 17 T cell receptor beta chains below were found in one sample sequenced in a study of metastatic and nonmetastatic thyroid tumors (dated by TCRdb to the early 2020s). Before undergoing thyroid surgery, none of the patients had been given any kind of treatment. To prepare the library, PCR was applied. Sequenced on an Illumina HiSeq 4000. TCRdb's own reprocessing of the public reads used fastp at Q25 and MiXCR and kept productive beta chains. This sample gives 4,200 or so clones in total; about 30% of them show up just once. The ten largest clones take up about 15% of the sample. The sample comprised adjacent normal tissue. These receptors originate from a female donor with papillary thyroid cancer or a benign thyroid nodule (not recorded which). Some clones in this sample may be carry-over from other donors' samples.

This clone counts as medium-sized. The chain joins TRBV5-8 to TRBJ2-1; 9 positions agree with TRBD2. Germline V gene data show CDR1 as SGHTS and CDR2 as YDEGEE. The CDR3 spans 16 residues. V was pared by 2 bases and J by 4 bases, with 7 bases of the junction left unmatched. The CDR3 DNA follows: TGTGCCAGCAGCTTCGGACTAGCGACCCTGTACAATGAGCAGTTCTTC. This translates into CASSFGLATLYNEQFF. The whole variable domain, remainder taken from reference TRBV5-8 and TRBJ2-1, is EAGVTQSPTHLIKTRGQQATLRCSPISGHTSVYWYQQALGLGLQFLLWYDEGEERNRGNFPPRFSGRQFPNYSSELNVNALELEDSALYLCASSFGLATLYNEQFFGPGTRLTVL.

This clone was observed a handful of times. The gene calls are TRBV6-2 or TRBV6-3 and TRBJ2-2; 8 nucleotides line up with TRBD2. With V trimmed by 2 bases and J by 1 base, 3 bases remained unmatched. In germline, CDR1 is MNHEY, CDR2 SVGEGT. The CDR3 covers 16 residues. For the CDR3, the DNA is TGTGCCAGCAGTTACCCAACTAGCGGGAACACCGGGGAGCTGTTTTTT. Protein product: CASSYPTSGNTGELFF.

This clone appeared a single time. This may come from a read error, since a much larger clone is one base off. CDR3 coding DNA: TGTGCCTGGAGTGTACCGGGAACAGGGGGTAATCCACCCCTCCACTTT. Protein: CAWSVPGTGGNPPLHF. This chain links TRBV30 with TRBJ1-6, with 8 positions matching TRBD1. Germline V gives CDR1 GTSNPN, CDR2 SVGIG (reference sequence). CDR3 size: 16 residues.

V usage is TRBV20-1 and J usage is TRBJ2-7; TRBD2 aligns across 10 bases. The V gene's germline CDR1 is DFQATT and CDR2 SNEGSKA (reference sequence). Trimming cost V 3 bases and J 7 bases; bases outside gene matches: 6. The CDR3 is 13 amino acids. In DNA, the CDR3 is TGCAGTGCTAGTAGCGGGAGGAATGGGGAGCAGTACTTC. Residues: CSASSGRNGEQYF.

The rearrangement uses TRBV7-9 and TRBJ1-1; TRBD1 might be the D (5 bases). The CDR3 extends over 14 amino acids. V dropped 5 bases and J dropped 4 bases, with 14 bases sitting between them. Germline-derived CDR1 and CDR2 are SEHNR and FQNEAQ (reference sequence). CDR3 amino acids: CASSREQGRTEAFF. CDR3 coding DNA: TGTGCCAGCAGCCGGGAGCAGGGCCGCACTGAAGCTTTCTTT.

This clone appeared a few times. The chain links TRBV19 to TRBJ1-5, with no clear D. The CDR3 has 13 residues. Looked up from germline, CDR1 is LNHDA and CDR2 is SQIVND (reference sequence). Trimming took off 7 bases at V and 7 bases at J, with 14 bases between the two ends. CDR3 bases: TGTGCCAGTACCTCCAATCTAAGGCAGCCCCAGCATTTT. This gives the protein CASTSNLRQPQHF.

This chain connects TRBV7-2 to TRBJ2-7; 9 bases line up with TRBD2. With 5 bases clipped from V and 2 bases from J, the junction kept 1 base outside the gene matches. The CDR3 has 13 amino acids. CDR1 and CDR2 from the germline V gene are SGHTA and FQGNSA. CDR3 amino acids: CASSASGTYEQYF. The CDR3 coding sequence is TGTGCCAGCAGCGCTAGCGGGACCTACGAGCAGTACTTC.

This sequence joins TRBV6-1 and TRBJ2-3; D gene unclear. Deletions cut 6 bases from V and 6 bases from J, with 16 bases between. Germline assignment: CDR1 MNHNS and CDR2 SASEGT. This CDR3 is built from 14 residues. The chain's CDR3 is CASSGGSGVDTQYF. The CDR3 bases are TGTGCCAGCAGCGGTGGCTCGGGCGTTGATACGCAGTATTTT.

The V gene is TRBV6-1, the J gene TRBJ1-1; unclear D gene. The germline V gene encodes CDR1 MNHNS and CDR2 SASEGT. The CDR3 is made up of 11 amino acids. V lost 7 bases, J lost 7 bases, and 10 bases lay in between. The chain's CDR3 is CASTSGNEAFF. DNA for the CDR3: TGTGCCAGCACATCAGGAAATGAAGCTTTCTTT.

This clone was counted between two and nine times. This sequence joins TRBV2 and TRBJ2-6, with TRBD1 as a possible D gene (5 bases). Between the trimmed V and J ends, which lost 1 base and 0 bases, there was a span of 16 bases. CDR3 length equals 19 residues. In germline, CDR1 is SNHLY, CDR2 FYNNEI. CDR3 nucleotides: TGTGCCAGCAGTGAAGAGGGCAGGGCCTTTCTCTCTGGGGCCAACGTCCTGACTTTC. Translating it yields CASSEEGRAFLSGANVLTF.

The V and J genes are TRBV6-1 and TRBJ2-7; 7 nucleotides match TRBD1. Trimming cost V 5 bases and J 2 bases; bases outside gene matches: 6. Germline V gene sequence: CDR1 MNHNS, CDR2 SASEGT. This CDR3 spans 14 amino acids. The CDR3 is CASSFRTGTYEQYF. In nucleotides, the CDR3 is TGTGCCAGCAGTTTCCGGACAGGAACCTACGAGCAGTACTTC.

Only a few counts were recorded for this clone. V and J are TRBV20-1 and TRBJ2-1, with D tentatively TRBD2 (5 bases). CDR1 is DFQATT and CDR2 is SNEGSKA in the germline V gene (reference sequence). The CDR3 has 17 residues. The V end lost 0 bases, the J end lost 3 bases, and 18 bases lay between the germline ends. The CDR3 protein is CSARDDFGASLYNEQFF. Here the CDR3 DNA reads TGCAGTGCTAGAGATGATTTTGGCGCTAGCCTCTACAATGAGCAGTTCTTC.

A few counts support this clone. The V gene is TRBV28, the J gene TRBJ1-3, with unresolved D. The CDR3 extends over 13 amino acids. V was shortened by 7 bases and J by 7 bases, with 14 bases between the two germline ends. Germline CDR1 MDHEN, CDR2 SYDVKM. The CDR3, as DNA: TGTGCCAGCAAGGAAGGCGGGGTGAACACCATATATTTT. Protein: CASKEGGVNTIYF.

This clone appeared a few times. The chain employs TRBV12-3 or TRBV12-4 and TRBJ2-7; D gene ambiguous. This CDR3 comprises 13 residues. Trimming pared 5 bases from V and 1 base from J, leaving 9 bases between. As DNA, the CDR3 is TGTGCCAGCAGTCCCTTCCTTTCCTACGAGCAGTACTTC. Translated, it gives CASSPFLSYEQYF.

V is TRBV7-2 and J is TRBJ2-1; no clear D gene. CDR3 length: 13 amino acids. The germline CDR1 and CDR2 sequences are SGHTA and FQGNSA. Between the trimmed V and J ends, which lost 5 bases and 4 bases, there was a span of 9 bases. The CDR3 DNA reads as TGTGCCAGCAGCCCGGGCGGTTACAATGAGCAGTTCTTC. Translating it yields CASSPGGYNEQFF. The full variable domain, completed using reference TRBV7-2 and TRBJ2-1, is GAGVSQSPSNKVTEKGKDVELRCDPISGHTALYWYRQSLGQGLEFLIYFQGNSAPDKSGLPSDRFSAERTGGSVSTLTIQRTQQEDSAVYLCASSPGGYNEQFFGPGTRLTVL.

This clone was picked up a small number of times. This sequence joins TRBV5-1 and TRBJ2-7, with 9 nucleotides matching TRBD2. There are 12 residues in the CDR3. V trimming: 4 bases; J trimming: 5 bases; junction bases outside the gene matches: 1. Germline V lookup: CDR1 SGHRS, CDR2 YFSETQ. CDR3 nucleotides: TGCGCCAGCAGCGAGCGGGGGGACGAGCAGTACTTC. Translation: CASSERGDEQYF.

The table lists this clone with a few counts. This rearrangement joins TRBV19 to TRBJ1-5; TRBD1 agrees at 8 bases. Germline trimming cut 5 bases from V and 7 bases from J; bases unmatched to any gene: 7. The CDR3 is 14 amino acids. The germline V gene has CDR1 LNHDA and CDR2 SQIVND (reference sequence). As DNA, the CDR3 is TGTGCCAGTAGTGAATTACAGGGGGACCAGCCCCAGCATTTT. Amino acid sequence: CASSELQGDQPQHF.